Sequencing of this T cell receptor beta chain was carried out in a study of T cell responses to AZD1222 COVID-19 vaccine. A remark on this clone: Its specificity is not known.

Produced via immunoSEQ multiplex PCR; TCRdb's table is partial and in-frame only. Of roughly 70,000 clones in the sample, around 84% were seen once. V was cut by 5 bases and J by 1 base, with 11 bases left in between. Germline values: CDR1 SGHDN, CDR2 FVKESK. The CDR3 has 14 amino acids. Study outcomes and limitations: Breadth and depth of Spike-specific TCRs rose after two AZD1222 doses.

The chain uses TRBV14 and TRBJ1-1; D is perhaps TRBD1 (6 bases). Here the sequenced sample was peripheral blood, taken on day 0 of AZD1222 vaccination. The TCR comes from an adult in good health. CDR3 nucleotides: TGTGCCAGCAGCTTCCAGACAGGGAACACTGAAGCTTTCTTT. Translation: CASSFQTGNTEAFF. Combining the CDR3 with reference TRBV14 and TRBJ1-1 gives the whole variable domain EAGVTQFPSHSVIEKGQTVTLRCDPISGHDNLYWYRRVMGKEIKFLLHFVKESKQDESGMPNNRFLAERTGGTYSTLKVQPAELEDSGVYFCASSFQTGNTEAFFGQGTRLTVV.